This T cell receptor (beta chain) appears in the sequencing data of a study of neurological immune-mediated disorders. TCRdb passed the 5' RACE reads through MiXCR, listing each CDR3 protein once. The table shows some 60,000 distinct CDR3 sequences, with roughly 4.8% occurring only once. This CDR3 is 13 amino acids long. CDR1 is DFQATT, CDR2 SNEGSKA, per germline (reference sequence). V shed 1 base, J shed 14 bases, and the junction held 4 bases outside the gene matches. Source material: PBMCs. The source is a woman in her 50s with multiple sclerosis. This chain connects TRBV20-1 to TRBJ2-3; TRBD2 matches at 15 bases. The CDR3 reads CSARVGLAGGRYF. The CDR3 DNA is TGCAGTGCTAGAGTCGGACTAGCGGGGGGGCGGTATTTT.